The rows below give T cell receptor beta chains drawn from one sample of a study of cytomegalovirus exposure and HLA in healthy donors. This table comes from immunoSEQ multiplex PCR, and its TCRdb copy is limited to in-frame clones, with some not included. Of under 150,000 clones detected, about nine tenths appear once; the ten largest clones hold roughly 3%. Sequencing input: PBMCs. These receptors all come from a man aged 18-30 years in good health and CMV-seronegative. Both conserved end residues are part of each CDR3. A D gene is named only where the DNA matches it firmly. Clone size is stated in some rows and not others, as once, few, many or a class when expanded.

clone_size,j_call,d_call,v_call,cdr3_aa,cdr3_nt
.,TRBJ2-1,TRBD1,TRBV5-1,CASSLGQGTYNEQFF,TGCGCCAGCAGCTTGGGACAGGGAACCTACAATGAGCAGTTCTTC
few,TRBJ2-1,TRBD2,TRBV9,CASSGAGVGYEQFF,TGTGCCAGCAGCGGAGCGGGAGTGGGCTATGAGCAGTTCTTC
.,TRBJ2-7,.,TRBV21-1,CATQGAYEQYF,TGTGCCACACAGGGGGCCTACGAGCAGTACTTC
.,TRBJ1-5,TRBD1,TRBV6-5,CASSRYRGEDQPQHF,TGTGCCAGCAGTCGTTACAGGGGAGAGGATCAGCCCCAGCATTTT
.,TRBJ2-7,.,TRBV9,CASSVGPNIGSYEQYF,TGTGCCAGCAGCGTAGGCCCCAATATCGGCTCCTACGAGCAGTACTTC
.,TRBJ2-3,TRBD1,TRBV14,CASSQAGTGVTDTQYF,TGTGCCAGCAGCCAAGCCGGGACAGGGGTCACAGATACGCAGTATTTT
.,TRBJ1-2,.,TRBV19,CASSIDGLYGYTF,TGTGCCAGTAGTATCGACGGACTCTATGGCTACACCTTC
.,TRBJ2-7,.,TRBV18,CASSPSRGHEQYF,TGTGCCAGCTCACCTTCCAGGGGACACGAGCAGTACTTC
.,TRBJ2-1,TRBD2,TRBV28,CASSLSQGGGREFF,TGTGCCAGCAGTTTAAGCCAAGGGGGCGGGAGGGAGTTCTTC
once,TRBJ1-2,.,TRBV10-3,CAISPNRDGYGYTF,TGTGCCATCAGCCCAAACAGGGACGGCTATGGCTACACCTTC
.,TRBJ2-2,.,TRBV5-4,CASSPKGGKLTGELFF,TGTGCCAGCAGCCCAAAAGGCGGGAAACTCACCGGGGAGCTGTTTTTT
.,TRBJ1-1,TRBD1,TRBV9,CASSADARQGNTEAFF,TGTGCCAGCAGCGCCGACGCCAGACAGGGGAACACTGAAGCTTTCTTT
.,TRBJ2-3,.,TRBV5-1,CASMQGQSLFSDTQYF,TGCGCCAGCATGCAGGGGCAGTCACTTTTCTCAGATACGCAGTATTTT
.,TRBJ2-7,TRBD2,TRBV2,CAGTRGTFGGEQYF,TGTGCCGGGACTAGGGGGACGTTCGGTGGCGAGCAGTACTTC
.,TRBJ1-1,.,TRBV19,CASTYGWRTPNTEAFF,TGTGCCAGTACCTATGGGTGGCGGACACCGAACACTGAAGCTTTCTTT
.,TRBJ1-6,.,TRBV6-5,CASSYSQIQSNSPLHF,TGTGCCAGCAGTTACTCCCAAATTCAGTCCAATTCACCCCTCCACTTT
few,TRBJ2-5,.,TRBV6-6,CASRGEETQYF,TGTGCCAGCAGAGGGGAAGAGACCCAGTACTTC